Presented here are 16 T cell receptor beta chains from one specimen sequenced in a study of CD8 T cells in Susac syndrome (dated by TCRdb to about 2019). The receptor library was made with the immunoSEQ multiplex PCR assay. RNA was extracted with the RNeasy kit and about 0.5 to 1 ug was reverse transcribed using random hexamers. TCRdb trimmed public reads at Q25 via fastp, called clones via MiXCR and kept in-frame beta chains. When rows share a CDR3 protein, they turn into one entry using the most common DNA and genes. This sample has fewer than 90,000 distinct CDR3 sequences in its table, and around 94% of those were observed once. Of the sample, 0.85% to 1% is held by the ten largest clones. Source material: CD8+ T cells from PBMCs. These receptors came from a human donor with Susac syndrome.

The chain employs TRBV7-6 and TRBJ1-5, with 9 nucleotides matching TRBD1. Germline values: CDR1 SGHVS, CDR2 FNYEAQ. The CDR3 has 18 amino acids. Germline trimming cut 2 bases from V and 0 bases from J; bases unmatched to any gene: 8. As DNA, the CDR3 is TGTGCCAGCAGCTTAACACCGGGACAGGGTTATAGCAATCAGCCCCAGCATTTT. This sequence encodes CASSLTPGQGYSNQPQHF.

The chain joins TRBV14 to TRBJ2-2; D may be TRBD2 (6 bases). The CDR3 sequence is 15 residues long. Looked up from germline, CDR1 is SGHDN and CDR2 is FVKESK. The V gene lost 1 base and the J gene lost 4 bases, with 10 bases spanning the gap. CDR3 bases: TGTGCCAGCAGCCAAGCCTGGGACTTCACCGGGGAGCTGTTTTTT. Protein product: CASSQAWDFTGELFF.

The chain employs TRBV5-6 and TRBJ1-3; TRBD1 is a possible D gene (6 bases). V gave up 4 bases and J gave up 4 bases, with 15 bases separating them. This CDR3 has 15 residues. Per the germline V gene, CDR1 is SGHDT and CDR2 is YYEEEE. As DNA, the CDR3 is TGTGCCAGCAGCGCCCCAGGGGCGGAAGGAAACACCATATATTTT. Translated, it gives CASSAPGAEGNTIYF.

This chain joins TRBV12-3 or TRBV12-4 and TRBJ2-1; D gene ambiguous. The V and J ends lost 3 bases and 2 bases respectively, with 14 bases between them. The CDR3 is 16 amino acids. The CDR3 DNA sequence: TGTGCCAGCAGTTTTATTAGCCCCAGACCCTACAATGAGCAGTTCTTC. Translation: CASSFISPRPYNEQFF.

V is TRBV29-1 and J is TRBJ2-1, with D perhaps matching TRBD1 (6 bases). V lost 8 bases and J lost 5, with 28 bases in between. This CDR3 spans 17 amino acids. Germline-derived CDR1 and CDR2 are SQVTM and ANQGSEA. This chain's CDR3 is CSTLGAGAPQANNEQFF. CDR3 coding DNA: TGCAGCACTCTGGGGGCAGGCGCTCCACAAGCGAACAATGAGCAGTTCTTC.

The chain recombines TRBV30 with TRBJ2-3, with a possible D match to TRBD2 (6 bases). V was shortened by 4 bases and J by 5 bases, with 10 bases between the two germline ends. Germline V lookup: CDR1 GTSNPN, CDR2 SVGIG (reference sequence). The length of the CDR3 is 12 residues. CDR3 region: CAWNSGGDTQYF. DNA of the CDR3: TGTGCCTGGAACTCCGGGGGAGATACGCAGTATTTT.

This chain uses TRBV3-1 with TRBJ2-1, with unresolved D. CDR1 is LGHDT and CDR2 is YNNKEL in the germline V gene (reference sequence). Trimming pared 5 bases from V and 11 bases from J, leaving 16 bases between. The CDR3 loop spans 13 amino acids. DNA of the CDR3: TGTGCCAGCAGCTCGTCCCCCAACGGACAGCAGTTCTTC. Translated, it gives CASSSSPNGQQFF.

The chain employs TRBV29-1 and TRBJ1-2; D is uncertain. Germline CDR1 and CDR2: SQVTM and ANQGSEA. V was pared by 7 bases and J by 3 bases, with 12 bases between. The CDR3 has 12 residues. CDR3 sequence reads: CSAAGDDYGYTF. The CDR3 DNA reads as TGCAGCGCTGCCGGGGATGACTATGGCTACACCTTC.

The CDR3 loop is CASSFNPQFFSGANVLTF. The CDR3 DNA reads as TGTGCCAGCAGCTTCAACCCCCAATTCTTCTCTGGGGCCAACGTCCTGACTTTC. The genes are TRBV14 and TRBJ2-6; D remains unclear. The germline V gene encodes CDR1 SGHDN and CDR2 FVKESK. This CDR3 has 18 residues. V lost 5 bases, J lost 0 bases, and 17 bases lay in between. Filled out from reference TRBV14 and TRBJ2-6, the complete variable domain reads EAGVTQFPSHSVIEKGQTVTLRCDPISGHDNLYWYRRVMGKEIKFLLHFVKESKQDESGMPNNRFLAERTGGTYSTLKVQPAELEDSGVYFCASSFNPQFFSGANVLTFGAGSRLTVL.

This clonotype was counted once. J is TRBJ2-1 and V is TRBV6-1; 13 bases map to TRBD2. The CDR3 consists of 21 residues. The V gene's germline CDR1 is MNHNS and CDR2 SASEGT. Germline trimming cut 3 bases from V and 0 bases from J; bases unmatched to any gene: 14. The chain's CDR3 is CASSDPKLAGGPGDSYNEQFF. In DNA form, the CDR3 reads TGTGCCAGCAGTGATCCAAAACTAGCGGGAGGGCCGGGAGACTCCTACAATGAGCAGTTCTTC.

The chain joins TRBV5-1 to TRBJ2-2; the D gene could be TRBD1 or TRBD2 (5 bases each). The V end was cut by 1 base, the J end by 4 bases, with 11 bases between. Germline V lookup: CDR1 SGHRS, CDR2 YFSETQ. The CDR3 spans 15 residues. The CDR3 reads CASSLYGAGTGELFF. The CDR3 DNA reads TGCGCCAGCAGCTTGTACGGGGCGGGCACCGGGGAGCTGTTTTTT.

V is TRBV7-9 and J is TRBJ1-2, with 9 bases lining up with TRBD1. The V segment lost 5 bases and the J segment 4 bases; nucleotides outside the gene matches: 8. The CDR3 loop spans 15 amino acids. Germline-derived CDR1 and CDR2 are SEHNR and FQNEAQ (reference sequence). The DNA of the CDR3 is TGTGCCAGCAGCCAGGGAGGACAGGGGAGCTATGGCTACACCTTC. Translated: CASSQGGQGSYGYTF.

V gene TRBV4-3 combines with J gene TRBJ2-3, with TRBD2 matching over 9 bases. The V gene's germline CDR1 is LGHNA and CDR2 YSLEER. V gave up 0 bases and J gave up 0 bases; unmatched junction bases: 7. The CDR3 extends over 18 amino acids. The CDR3 reads CASSQDMASGVSTDTQYF. CDR3 nucleotide sequence: TGCGCCAGCAGCCAAGATATGGCTAGCGGGGTGAGCACAGATACGCAGTATTTT.

The chain is built from TRBV29-1 and TRBJ2-7; a possible D gene is TRBD1 (6 bases). CDR3 length equals 12 residues. V shed 3 bases and J shed 0 bases, with 6 bases lying between them. The V gene's germline CDR1 is SQVTM and CDR2 ANQGSEA. CDR3 nucleotides: TGCAGCGTTGAGGACAGCTCCTACGAGCAGTACTTC. It specifies CSVEDSSYEQYF.

The rearrangement joins TRBV7-2 to TRBJ2-7; 8 bases agree with TRBD1. Germline CDR1 SGHTA, CDR2 FQGNSA. CDR3 length: 13 residues. The J segment lost 5 bases and the V segment lost 4 bases, leaving 4 bases of the junction unmatched. CDR3 loop: CASSSPTGDEQYF. The DNA for the CDR3 is TGTGCCAGCAGCTCCCCGACAGGGGACGAGCAGTACTTC.

The chain recombines TRBV6-2 or TRBV6-3 with TRBJ2-7; 8 bases fit TRBD2. Per germline, CDR1 MNHEY and CDR2 SVGEGT. Trimming took 2 bases from V and 4 from J; bases not matched to a gene: 7. CDR3 length: 15 residues. The CDR3 loop reads CASSYTGREIYEQYF. CDR3 DNA: TGTGCCAGCAGTTACACCGGGAGGGAAATTTACGAGCAGTACTTC.